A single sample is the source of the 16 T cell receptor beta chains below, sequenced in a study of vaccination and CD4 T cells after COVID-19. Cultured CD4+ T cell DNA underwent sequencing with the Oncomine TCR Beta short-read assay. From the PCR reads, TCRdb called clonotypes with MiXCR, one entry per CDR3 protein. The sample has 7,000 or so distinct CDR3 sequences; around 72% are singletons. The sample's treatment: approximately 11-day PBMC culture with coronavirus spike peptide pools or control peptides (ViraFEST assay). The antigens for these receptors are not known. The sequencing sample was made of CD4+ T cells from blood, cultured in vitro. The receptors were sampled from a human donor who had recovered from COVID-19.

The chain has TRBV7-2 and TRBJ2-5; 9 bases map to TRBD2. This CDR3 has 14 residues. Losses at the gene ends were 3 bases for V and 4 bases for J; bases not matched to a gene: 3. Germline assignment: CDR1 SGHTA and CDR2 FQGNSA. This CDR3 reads CASSFSGSGETQYF. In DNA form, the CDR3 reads TGTGCCAGCAGCTTTAGCGGGAGCGGAGAGACCCAGTACTTC.

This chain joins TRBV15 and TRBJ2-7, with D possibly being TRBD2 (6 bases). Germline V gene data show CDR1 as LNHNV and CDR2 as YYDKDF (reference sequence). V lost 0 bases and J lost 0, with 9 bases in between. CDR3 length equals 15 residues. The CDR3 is CATSRDGGSSYEQYF. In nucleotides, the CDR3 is TGTGCCACCAGCAGAGATGGGGGGAGCTCCTACGAGCAGTACTTC.

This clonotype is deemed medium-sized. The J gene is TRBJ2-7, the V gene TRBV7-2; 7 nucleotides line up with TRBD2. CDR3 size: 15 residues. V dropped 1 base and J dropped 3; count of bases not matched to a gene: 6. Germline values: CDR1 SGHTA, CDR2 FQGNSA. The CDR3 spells CASSLGGEGFYEQYF. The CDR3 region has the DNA TGTGCCAGCAGCTTAGGGGGGGAGGGCTTCTACGAGCAGTACTTC.

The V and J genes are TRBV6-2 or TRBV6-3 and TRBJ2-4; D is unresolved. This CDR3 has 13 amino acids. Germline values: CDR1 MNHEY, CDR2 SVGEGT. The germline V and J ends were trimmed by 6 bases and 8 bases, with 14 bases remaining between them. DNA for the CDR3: TGTGCCAGCAGCCCCCCCCCAGCTTACATTCAGTACTTC. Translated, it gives CASSPPPAYIQYF.

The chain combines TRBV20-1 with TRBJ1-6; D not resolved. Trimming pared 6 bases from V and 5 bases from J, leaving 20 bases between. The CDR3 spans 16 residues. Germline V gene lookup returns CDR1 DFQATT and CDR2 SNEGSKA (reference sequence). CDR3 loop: CSAIFTARADNSPLHF. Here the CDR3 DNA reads TGCAGTGCGATATTCACTGCCCGCGCCGATAATTCACCCCTCCACTTT.

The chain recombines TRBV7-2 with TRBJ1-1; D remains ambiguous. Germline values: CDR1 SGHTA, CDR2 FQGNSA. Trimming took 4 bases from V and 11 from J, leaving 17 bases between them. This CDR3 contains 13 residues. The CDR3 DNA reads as TGTGCCAGCAGCTCAGGCCGGACGGTGGATGCTTTCTTT. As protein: CASSSGRTVDAFF. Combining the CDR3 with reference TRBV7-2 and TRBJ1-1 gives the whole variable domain GAGVSQSPSNKVTEKGKDVELRCDPISGHTALYWYRQSLGQGLEFLIYFQGNSAPDKSGLPSDRFSAERTGGSVSTLTIQRTQQEDSAVYLCASSSGRTVDAFFGQGTRLTVV.

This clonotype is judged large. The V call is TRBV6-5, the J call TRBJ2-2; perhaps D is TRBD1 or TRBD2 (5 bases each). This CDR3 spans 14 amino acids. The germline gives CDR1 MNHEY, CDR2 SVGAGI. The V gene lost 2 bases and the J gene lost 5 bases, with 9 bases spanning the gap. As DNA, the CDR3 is TGTGCCAGCAGTTACAGGGGCGGGACCGGGGAGCTGTTTTTT. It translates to CASSYRGGTGELFF.

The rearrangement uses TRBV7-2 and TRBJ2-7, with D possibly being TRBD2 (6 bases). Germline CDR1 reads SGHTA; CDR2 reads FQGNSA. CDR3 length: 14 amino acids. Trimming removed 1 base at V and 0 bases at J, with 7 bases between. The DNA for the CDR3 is TGTGCCAGCAGCTTAGGCGGGATCTCCTACGAGCAGTACTTC. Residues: CASSLGGISYEQYF. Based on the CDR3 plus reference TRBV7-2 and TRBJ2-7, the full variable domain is GAGVSQSPSNKVTEKGKDVELRCDPISGHTALYWYRQSLGQGLEFLIYFQGNSAPDKSGLPSDRFSAERTGGSVSTLTIQRTQQEDSAVYLCASSLGGISYEQYFGPGTRLTVT.

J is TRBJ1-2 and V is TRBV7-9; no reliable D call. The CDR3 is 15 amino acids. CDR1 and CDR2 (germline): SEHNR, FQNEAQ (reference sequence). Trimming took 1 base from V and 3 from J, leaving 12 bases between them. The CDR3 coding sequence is TGTGCCAGCAGCTTAGGGCAGTCTTTTGACTATGGCTACACCTTC. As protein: CASSLGQSFDYGYTF.

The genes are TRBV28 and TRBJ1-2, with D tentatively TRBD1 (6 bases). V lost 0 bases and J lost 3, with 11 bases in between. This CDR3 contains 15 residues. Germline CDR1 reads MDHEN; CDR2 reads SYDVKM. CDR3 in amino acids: CASSLWGAGDYGYTF. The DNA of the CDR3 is TGTGCCAGCAGTTTATGGGGGGCTGGGGACTATGGCTACACCTTC.

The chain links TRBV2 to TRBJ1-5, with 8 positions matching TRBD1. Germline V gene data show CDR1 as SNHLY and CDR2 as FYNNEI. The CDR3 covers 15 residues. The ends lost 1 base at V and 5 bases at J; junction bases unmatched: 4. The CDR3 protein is CASSEGTGSYQPQHF. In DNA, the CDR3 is TGTGCCAGCAGTGAAGGGACAGGGAGCTATCAGCCCCAGCATTTT.

CDR3 sequence (DNA): TGCAGTGCTAGATCGGACAGGGAAGAGACCCAGTACTTC. This gives the protein CSARSDREETQYF. V gene TRBV20-1 combines with J gene TRBJ2-5; 8 bases align to TRBD1. Germline V gene data show CDR1 as DFQATT and CDR2 as SNEGSKA (reference sequence). V lost 2 bases, J lost 3 bases, and 2 bases stayed unmatched. The CDR3 has 13 residues.

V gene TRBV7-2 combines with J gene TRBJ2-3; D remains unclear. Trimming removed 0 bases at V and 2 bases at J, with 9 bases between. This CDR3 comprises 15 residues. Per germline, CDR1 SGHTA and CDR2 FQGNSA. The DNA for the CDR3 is TGTGCCAGCAGCTTAGCCCCCGGCGCCACAGATACGCAGTATTTT. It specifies CASSLAPGATDTQYF.

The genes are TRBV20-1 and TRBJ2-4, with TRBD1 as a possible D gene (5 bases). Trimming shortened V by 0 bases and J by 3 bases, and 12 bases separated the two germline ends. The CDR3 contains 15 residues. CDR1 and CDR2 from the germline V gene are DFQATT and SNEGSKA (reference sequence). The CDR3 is CSARDAGSGKNIQYF. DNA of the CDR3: TGCAGTGCTAGAGATGCAGGGTCAGGCAAAAACATTCAGTACTTC.

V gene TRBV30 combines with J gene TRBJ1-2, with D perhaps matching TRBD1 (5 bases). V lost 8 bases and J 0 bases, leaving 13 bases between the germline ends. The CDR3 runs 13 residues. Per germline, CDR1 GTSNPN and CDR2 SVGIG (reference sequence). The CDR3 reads CAGIRQTNYGYTF. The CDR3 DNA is TGTGCCGGAATACGACAGACTAACTATGGCTACACCTTC.

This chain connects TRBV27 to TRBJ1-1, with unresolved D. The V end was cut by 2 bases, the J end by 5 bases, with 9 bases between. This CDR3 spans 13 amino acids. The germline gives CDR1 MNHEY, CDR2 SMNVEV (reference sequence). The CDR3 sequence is CASSLRALTEAFF. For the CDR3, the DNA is TGTGCCAGCAGTTTAAGGGCCCTGACTGAAGCTTTCTTT.